Reported below is one TCR beta chain. Its antigen is not identified. The junction differs from germline at one of its ends, possibly a read error. Other DNA sequences in this sample translate to the same CDR3. Here immunoSEQ multiplex PCR was the method, and the copy in TCRdb shows in-frame clones only, minus some. The sample carries around 80,000 clones, around nine tenths recorded once. The entry originates in a study of OX40 agonist ivuxolimab in advanced cancers. General study findings and limits: More expanded clones were seen, on average, in CD8+ T cells than in CD4+.

The material was CD4+ or CD8+ T cells sorted from blood, obtained in a trial of the OX40 agonist ivuxolimab. The source of this sequence is an adult with an advanced solid tumor such as melanoma, head and neck, liver or kidney cancer.

The DNA for the CDR3 is TGTGCCAGCAGCCTAGGCGAGGGGGCGAATTCACCCCTCCACTTT. Translated, it gives CASSLGEGANSPLHF. The chain links TRBV13 to TRBJ1-6, with 7 bases identical to TRBD1. The CDR3 spans 15 residues. Germline assignment: CDR1 PRHDT and CDR2 FYEKMQ (reference sequence).